The source of this T cell receptor (beta chain) is a study of blood T cell repertoires in COVID-19. As for the study in general: Donors in the United States, Italy and Spain gave samples during acute or convalescent COVID-19. T cells, B-cell-depleted T cells, or PBMCs provided the cDNA or gDNA that served as material.

Seattle cases were enrolled at active infection and followed longitudinally. Germline CDR1 reads MNHEY; CDR2 reads SVGAGI. After removal of 3 bases from V and 4 bases from J, the junction contained 9 bases not matched to a gene. The CDR3 is 16 residues long. As handled by the study authors: Reference gene primer amplification in the assay estimated nucleated cell counts. Produced via immunoSEQ multiplex PCR; TCRdb's table is partial and in-frame only. For V, J and clone size, that table is used; D and trimming come from the DNA. The table records 150,000 to 250,000 clones, approximately 94% of them present only once.

The TCR sequence derives from a man aged 25 to 40 with COVID-19, enrolled during active disease. V is TRBV6-5 and J is TRBJ1-1, with TRBD1 identical over 9 bases. The specimen was peripheral blood. In nucleotides, the CDR3 is TGTGCCAGCAGTTATTTGTTGGGACAGGGATTCACTGAAGCTTTCTTT. Translation gives CASSYLLGQGFTEAFF.